This note documents a single TCR beta chain sequence. Its matching antigen is unknown. The TCR cDNA carried a universal primer site and UMIs from 5'RACE template switching. TCRdb called the 5' RACE reads again in MiXCR, with one record for every CDR3 protein. The table includes fewer than 85,000 distinct CDR3 sequences, around 7% detected once. This specimen comes from a study of T cells after yellow fever vaccination. Overall study findings and caveats: Clonotype sharing between CD4 and CD8 compartments was small.

This clonotype originated in a man aged 25 to 40 who received the YFV17D yellow fever vaccine. This specimen consisted of CD8+ T cells sorted from PBMCs, obtained on the day of the yellow fever booster vaccination.

CDR3 in amino acids: CASSPAGGWDEQFF. Written as DNA, the CDR3 is TGTGCCAGCAGCCCAGCGGGAGGGTGGGATGAGCAGTTCTTC. The rearrangement uses TRBV7-3 and TRBJ2-1; 10 bases line up with TRBD2. Germline values: CDR1 SGHTA, CDR2 FQGTGA. The length of the CDR3 is 14 residues. V was pared by 5 bases and J by 8 bases, with 6 bases of the junction left unmatched.